A single sample is the source of the 2 T cell receptor beta chains below, sequenced in a study of shared clonotypes between healthy human individuals. Assay: immunoSEQ multiplex PCR; the TCRdb copy retains only in-frame clones and omits some. The repertoire has approximately 2.5 million clones, roughly 93% of them found once; the top ten carry roughly 0.39%. The sample comprised naive CD4+ T cells from PBMCs. Subset defined: CD45RA+ positively selected. Every receptor here comes from a man aged 18 to 29 in good health. Some clones in this sample may be carry-over from other donors' samples.

J is TRBJ2-1 and V is TRBV4-3; 14 bases align to TRBD2. The germline V gene has CDR1 LGHNA and CDR2 YSLEER. This CDR3 is built from 16 residues. With 0 bases clipped from V and 6 bases from J, the junction kept 1 base outside the gene matches. The CDR3 protein is CASSQDGTSGGNEQFF. The CDR3 DNA is TGCGCCAGCAGCCAAGATGGGACTAGCGGGGGCAATGAGCAGTTCTTC.

V usage is TRBV28 and J usage is TRBJ1-3, with 10 positions matching TRBD1. The CDR3 totals 20 residues. Trimming at V came to 2 bases and at J to 0 bases, leaving 13 bases not matched to a gene. CDR1 and CDR2 (germline): MDHEN, SYDVKM. CDR3 region: CASSLAPGGTGASSGNTIYF. DNA of the CDR3: TGTGCCAGCAGTTTAGCCCCAGGGGGGACAGGGGCCAGCTCTGGAAACACCATATATTTT.